Listed below are T cell receptor beta chains from one sample, sequenced in a study of CD8 T cells in Susac syndrome. In TCRdb, the immunoSEQ multiplex PCR reads were re-called with MiXCR into one record per CDR3 protein. Of about 190,000 distinct CDR3 sequences in the sample, roughly 92% were seen once. Material for sequencing was CD4+ T cells from PBMCs. Receptor source: a human donor in good health. CDR3s include the opening cysteine and the closing phenylalanine or tryptophan. A D gene is named only where the DNA matches it firmly. For some rows the clone size is stated as once, few or many, or as a class when expanded; others skip it.

j_call,v_call,cdr3_length,clone_size,d_call,cdr3_nt,cdr3_aa
TRBJ1-6,TRBV20-1,15,NA,NA,TGCAGTGCTAGCCCACACGGCCCCGTGGGCTCACCCCTCCACTTT,CSASPHGPVGSPLHF
TRBJ2-3,TRBV15,17,NA,TRBD2,TGTGCCACCAGCGGAGCGGCCCGGGGGAGGGGAACAGATACGCAGTATTTT,CATSGAARGRGTDTQYF
TRBJ1-5,TRBV6-2/TRBV6-3,14,NA,NA,TGTGCCAGCAGAGGGACGTATAGCAATCAGCCCCAGCATTTT,CASRGTYSNQPQHF
TRBJ1-6,TRBV28,16,NA,TRBD1,TGTGCCAGCAGTTCAACAGGGGGCGGCGATAATTCACCCCTCCACTTT,CASSSTGGGDNSPLHF
TRBJ2-5,TRBV28,14,few,NA,TGTGCCAGCAGTCCCCCCGGGGCCGGTGAGACCCAGTACTTC,CASSPPGAGETQYF
TRBJ1-2,TRBV14,13,NA,NA,TGTGCCAGCAGTCGCAAGCTAACAGTTGGCTACACCTTC,CASSRKLTVGYTF
TRBJ1-3,TRBV6-6,12,once,NA,TGTGCCAGCAGTGAGAGGGGAAACACCATATATTTT,CASSERGNTIYF
TRBJ2-2,TRBV19,17,NA,NA,TGTGCCAGTAGTATAGATAGGGGAGGTACAGACACCGGGGAGCTGTTTTTT,CASSIDRGGTDTGELFF
TRBJ1-1,TRBV3-1,15,NA,NA,TGTGCCAGCAGCCAAGAGGGCAGGATGAACACTGAAGCTTTCTTT,CASSQEGRMNTEAFF
TRBJ1-4,TRBV7-9,12,NA,NA,TGTGCCAGCGGGGCGTCCGGGGAAAAACTGTTTTTT,CASGASGEKLFF
TRBJ1-1,TRBV2,14,NA,TRBD1,TGTGCCGGAGACAGGGGGCCCGGGAACACTGAAGCTTTCTTT,CAGDRGPGNTEAFF
TRBJ2-2,TRBV7-9,16,NA,NA,TGTGCCAGCAGCCCAGGGACCCTAAAGGGGCCCGGGGAGCTGTTTTTT,CASSPGTLKGPGELFF
TRBJ1-5,TRBV7-2,15,NA,NA,TGTGCCAGCAGCTTAGGAGCGGCATCCAATCAGCCCCAGCATTTT,CASSLGAASNQPQHF
TRBJ2-3,TRBV24-1,11,NA,NA,TGTGCCACCAGCTCCGCAGATACGCAGTATTTT,CATSSADTQYF
TRBJ2-3,TRBV5-1,16,NA,TRBD2,TGCGCCAGCAGCCTTCTAGCGGGGTGTAACCACAGATACGCAGTATTT,CASSLLAGCNHRYAVF
TRBJ1-1,TRBV29-1,14,once,NA,TGCAGCGTTGGGACAACCGGGGGGGACACTGAAGCTTTCTTT,CSVGTTGGDTEAFF
TRBJ2-5,TRBV5-4,15,NA,TRBD2,TGTGCCAGCAGCCCGGCGGGGGGACTAGCGGGAACCCAGTACTTC,CASSPAGGLAGTQYF
TRBJ1-6,TRBV2,14,NA,NA,TGTGCCAGCAGTTCCCCTGACTGGAATTCACCCCTCCACTTT,CASSSPDWNSPLHF
TRBJ2-5,TRBV13,14,NA,TRBD1,TGTGCCAGCAGCTTCGGGACAGGGCAAGAGACCCAGTACTTC,CASSFGTGQETQYF
TRBJ2-7,TRBV7-9,12,once,NA,TGTGCCAGCAGCCGGGCCGGAAGAGAGCAGTACTTC,CASSRAGREQYF
TRBJ2-1,TRBV29-1,17,NA,NA,TGCAGCGTTGAAGATTGGGGGGCACGACCGACCTACAATGAGCAGTTCTTC,CSVEDWGARPTYNEQFF
TRBJ1-2,TRBV6-6,13,NA,NA,TGTGCCAGCACTCCCGACGGGAGCTCTGGCTACACCTTC,CASTPDGSSGYTF
TRBJ2-2,TRBV9,13,NA,NA,TGTGCCAGCAGCCCTGTGAACACCGGGGAGCTGTTTTTT,CASSPVNTGELFF
TRBJ1-1,TRBV29-1,13,NA,NA,TGCAGCGTTAAGGGTCCTGGGAACACTGAAGCTTTCTTT,CSVKGPGNTEAFF
TRBJ2-3,TRBV5-1,16,once,NA,TGCGCCAGCAGCTTGGTCGGGGCCGTTCTCACAGATACGCAGTATTTT,CASSLVGAVLTDTQYF
TRBJ1-2,TRBV11-2,13,NA,NA,TGTGCCAGCAGCGAAGGGGCCAACTATGGCTACACCTTC,CASSEGANYGYTF
TRBJ1-1,TRBV28,11,NA,NA,TGTGCCAGCGGTGAATGGAGGCAGGCTTTCTTT,CASGEWRQAFF
TRBJ2-7,TRBV3-1,15,NA,NA,TGTGCCAGCAGCCAAGATCTCGGCAGTCCCTACGAGCAGTACTTC,CASSQDLGSPYEQYF
TRBJ2-7,TRBV4-2,14,few,TRBD1,TGTGCCAGCCAAGCACAGGGGTCCTCCTACGAGCAGTACTTC,CASQAQGSSYEQYF
TRBJ2-5,TRBV29-1,12,NA,TRBD2,TGCAGCGGGGCAGCGGGGCCCAAGACCCAGTACTTC,CSGAAGPKTQYF
TRBJ1-3,TRBV15,16,NA,NA,TGTGCCACCAGCAGAGATTCTGGGGGGGCTGGAAACACCATATATTTT,CATSRDSGGAGNTIYF
TRBJ1-5,TRBV30,13,NA,NA,TGTGCCTGGAGTTTGAGGGACAATCAGCCCCAGCATTTT,CAWSLRDNQPQHF
TRBJ2-3,TRBV6-1,15,few,TRBD2,TGTGCCAGCAGCCCTCTAGCGGGGGGCACAGATACGCAGTATTTT,CASSPLAGGTDTQYF
TRBJ1-5,TRBV7-2,14,NA,NA,TGTGCCAGCAGCCCCGAAGGTCGAGCTCAGCCCCAGCATTTT,CASSPEGRAQPQHF
TRBJ2-3,TRBV12-3/TRBV12-4,14,NA,TRBD2,TGTGCCAGCAGATATAGCGGGGGAGGGGATACGCAGTATTTT,CASRYSGGGDTQYF
TRBJ1-2,TRBV6-6,13,NA,NA,TGTGCCAGCAGAAACGAGGGCGCCCATGGCTACACCTTC,CASRNEGAHGYTF
TRBJ1-4,TRBV27,16,NA,NA,TGTGCCAGCAGTTTATCGGTGGCCAGGACTAATGAAAAACTGTTTTTT,CASSLSVARTNEKLFF